The 8 T cell receptor beta chains presented below share a single source sample, sequenced in a study of blood T cells in healthy people across ages. Primed by a sample-barcoded 5' primer and a J-beta primer mix, a second PCR proceeded for roughly 6 to 12 cycles. In TCRdb, the 5' RACE reads were re-called with MiXCR into one record per CDR3 protein. The repertoire holds over 550,000 distinct CDR3 sequences, with roughly 31% as singletons. Material for sequencing was blood. The receptors shown here come from a woman of 80 years or more in good health.

This clonotype was recorded at least ten times. This sequence joins TRBV20-1 and TRBJ2-1, with 11 bases fitting TRBD2. After removal of 3 bases from V and 4 bases from J, the junction contained 8 bases not matched to a gene. The germline gives CDR1 DFQATT, CDR2 SNEGSKA (reference sequence). This CDR3 is built from 16 residues. The CDR3 DNA reads TGCAGTGCTAGGACTAGCGGGGCCCTCGTGTACAATGAGCAGTTCTTC. As protein: CSARTSGALVYNEQFF.

A few counts support this clonotype. This may be a read error: a much more frequent sequence differs by one nucleotide. The J gene is TRBJ2-7, the V gene TRBV20-1; tentative D call: TRBD2 (6 bases). The CDR3 covers 12 residues. In germline, CDR1 is DFQATT, CDR2 SNEGSKA (reference sequence). The CDR3 reads CRAGFARSKQYF. The DNA for the CDR3 is TGCAGGGCGGGATTCGCCAGAAGTAAGCAGTACTTC.

Turning to this clonotype: Mismatch with germline at one junction end may stem from a read error. This chain joins TRBV19 and TRBJ2-5; 7 nucleotides align to TRBD1. In germline, CDR1 is LNHDA, CDR2 SQIVND (reference sequence). There are 14 residues in the CDR3. The chain's CDR3 is CARSITGARETQYF. The CDR3 DNA is TGTGCCAGGAGTATTACAGGGGCTCGGGAGACCCAGTACTTC. The full variable domain, in which reference TRBV19 and TRBJ2-5 provide the parts outside the CDR3, is DGGITQSPKYLFRKEGQNVTLSCEQNLNHDAMYWYRQDPGQGLRLIYYSQIVNDFQKGDIAEGYSVSREKKESFPLTVTSAQKNPTAFYLCARSITGARETQYFGPGTRLLVL.

This clonotype was found many times. V gene TRBV4-2 combines with J gene TRBJ1-5, with D possibly matching TRBD1 (6 bases). CDR1 is LGHNA and CDR2 is YNFKEQ in the germline V gene. The CDR3 has 16 amino acids. V was trimmed by 0 bases and J by 8 bases, leaving 17 bases between them. DNA of the CDR3: TGTGCCAGCAGCCAAGATTTGGGGGCTTGGGGGGAGCCCCAGCATTTT. Its protein product is CASSQDLGAWGEPQHF.

This clonotype appeared many times. This rearrangement joins TRBV25-1 to TRBJ1-6; D gene ambiguous. The V gene's germline CDR1 is MGHDK and CDR2 SYGVNS. V was shortened by 1 base and J by 9 bases, with 4 bases between the two germline ends. CDR3 length: 12 amino acids. CDR3 sequence reads: CASSESLSPLHF. The CDR3 DNA follows: TGTGCCAGCAGTGAATCCCTTTCACCCCTCCACTTT.

This clonotype was seen at least ten times. CDR3 region: CASSSGLAGANQETQYF. The CDR3 nucleotides read TGTGCCAGCAGCTCGGGACTAGCGGGGGCCAATCAAGAGACCCAGTACTTC. This chain joins TRBV7-2 and TRBJ2-5; 14 bases are a match to TRBD2. CDR3 size: 17 residues. Germline V lookup: CDR1 SGHTA, CDR2 FQGNSA. After removal of 4 bases from V and 2 bases from J, the junction contained 6 bases not matched to a gene.

Comment on this clonotype: A much larger clone is a single base away; this may be a read error. The gene calls are TRBV11-1 and TRBJ2-7; D possibly corresponds to TRBD2 (6 bases). CDR1 is SGHAT, CDR2 FQDESV, per germline (reference sequence). With 1 base removed from V and 6 bases from J, the gap between germline ends came to 16 bases. This CDR3 region has 15 residues. The CDR3 bases are TGTGCCAGCAGCTTAGTGGAGGGCCCATGCAGCGAGCAGTACTTC. Translating it yields CASSLVEGPCSEQYF.

This clonotype was seen repeatedly, ten times or more. The gene calls are TRBV4-1 and TRBJ2-1, with a tentative D call TRBD2 (6 bases). Germline CDR1 reads MGHRA; CDR2 reads YSYEKL. The V end lost 0 bases, the J end lost 12 bases, and 15 bases lay between the germline ends. CDR3 length: 14 residues. CDR3 sequence: CASSQDTESRGQFF. CDR3 sequence (DNA): TGCGCCAGCAGCCAAGATACTGAGTCGCGGGGGCAGTTCTTC.